This T cell receptor beta chain is from a study of CD8 T cells in ankylosing spondylitis. V lost 5 bases, J lost 6 bases, and 11 bases stayed unmatched. The CDR3 is 15 amino acids. Germline V gene lookup returns CDR1 MNHEY and CDR2 SVGEGT. MiXCR, applied by TCRdb to the 5' RACE reads, yields one record per CDR3 protein. The table lists under 400,000 distinct CDR3 sequences, more than 9% of them singletons, with 9.1% in the top ten. The chain employs TRBV6-2 or TRBV6-3 and TRBJ2-7, with TRBD2 identical over 9 bases. The TCR was taken from a female donor with ankylosing spondylitis or in good health (not recorded which). The sample was blood, either unsorted or a sorted T cell fraction (not recorded which). The CDR3 spells CASSLVAGGFAEQYF. CDR3 coding DNA: TGTGCCAGCAGTCTTGTGGCGGGAGGGTTCGCCGAGCAGTACTTC.